This is a list of T cell receptor beta chains from one sample in a study of shared clonotypes between healthy human individuals. The table came from immunoSEQ multiplex PCR; TCRdb's copy has only in-frame clones and leaves some out. The sample lists some 650,000 clones; almost 97% were seen once. Source material: naive CD4+ T cells sorted from blood. These receptors all stem from a woman aged 25 to 45 in good health. Both conserved end residues are part of each CDR3. D genes are given only for firm matches. The size entry is marked missing in some rows and otherwise reads once, few, many or a size class.

V gene: TRBV28
D gene: .
J gene: TRBJ1-4
clone size: .
CDR3 protein: CASSFLQGGGKLFF
CDR3 DNA: TGTGCCAGCAGTTTCCTACAGGGTGGTGGAAAACTGTTTTTT

V gene: TRBV30
D gene: .
J gene: TRBJ1-3
clone size: .
CDR3 protein: CAWRFAGNTIYF
CDR3 DNA: TGTGCCTGGCGCTTTGCTGGAAACACCATATATTTT

V gene: TRBV28
D gene: TRBD1
J gene: TRBJ2-1
clone size: once
CDR3 protein: CASSRTGPPDNEQFF
CDR3 DNA: TGTGCCAGCAGCCGGACAGGCCCGCCGGACAATGAGCAGTTCTTC

V gene: TRBV10-3
D gene: .
J gene: TRBJ2-7
clone size: few
CDR3 protein: CAILREYEQYF
CDR3 DNA: TGTGCCATACTCAGGGAATACGAGCAGTACTTC

V gene: TRBV5-1
D gene: TRBD2
J gene: TRBJ2-3
clone size: .
CDR3 protein: CASGGRGATSVNPTDTQYF
CDR3 DNA: TGCGCCAGCGGAGGGAGGGGAGCAACTAGCGTAAATCCCACAGATACGCAGTATTTT

V gene: TRBV6-5
D gene: .
J gene: TRBJ2-1
clone size: .
CDR3 protein: CASSLSRRSHSEQFF
CDR3 DNA: TGTGCCAGCAGTCTTAGCCGGAGATCCCACAGTGAGCAGTTCTTC

V gene: TRBV4-2
D gene: .
J gene: TRBJ2-3
clone size: .
CDR3 protein: CASSQRRGGDTDTQYF
CDR3 DNA: TGTGCCAGCAGCCAACGCCGGGGAGGCGACACAGATACGCAGTATTTT

V gene: TRBV23-1
D gene: TRBD2
J gene: TRBJ2-7
clone size: once
CDR3 protein: CASSHSKSSRTSFNYEQYF
CDR3 DNA: TGCGCCAGCAGTCACTCGAAATCTTCGCGGACTAGCTTTAACTACGAGCAGTACTTC

V gene: TRBV5-1
D gene: .
J gene: TRBJ2-7
clone size: .
CDR3 protein: CASSLSGSKRPYEQYF
CDR3 DNA: TGCGCCAGCAGCTTATCAGGGTCCAAGCGTCCCTACGAGCAGTACTTC

V gene: TRBV28
D gene: .
J gene: TRBJ2-1
clone size: .
CDR3 protein: CASSGYGESYNEQFF
CDR3 DNA: TGTGCCAGCAGTGGGTACGGAGAATCTTACAATGAGCAGTTCTTC

V gene: TRBV28
D gene: .
J gene: TRBJ1-5
clone size: .
CDR3 protein: CASSFRPLYQGQRNQPQHF
CDR3 DNA: TGTGCCAGCAGTTTTAGGCCACTCTATCAGGGGCAGCGCAATCAGCCCCAGCATTTT

V gene: TRBV11-2
D gene: .
J gene: TRBJ1-2
clone size: .
CDR3 protein: CASSLDRMAAYGYTF
CDR3 DNA: TGTGCCAGCAGCTTAGACCGTATGGCGGCCTATGGCTACACCTTC

V gene: TRBV29-1
D gene: .
J gene: TRBJ1-1
clone size: .
CDR3 protein: CSVHQGRNTEAFF
CDR3 DNA: TGCAGCGTTCATCAGGGGCGGAACACTGAAGCTTTCTTT

V gene: TRBV4-1
D gene: .
J gene: TRBJ2-5
clone size: .
CDR3 protein: CASSHPQETQYF
CDR3 DNA: TGCGCCAGCAGCCATCCCCAAGAGACCCAGTACTTC

V gene: TRBV2
D gene: TRBD2
J gene: TRBJ2-3
clone size: .
CDR3 protein: CASSVGAGGPTDTQYF
CDR3 DNA: TGTGCCAGCAGTGTAGGGGCGGGAGGGCCAACAGATACGCAGTATTTT

V gene: TRBV4-1
D gene: .
J gene: TRBJ2-1
clone size: once
CDR3 protein: CASSHPRQNSYNEQFF
CDR3 DNA: TGCGCCAGCAGCCATCCGCGACAGAACTCCTACAATGAGCAGTTCTTC

V gene: TRBV5-1
D gene: .
J gene: TRBJ2-5
clone size: .
CDR3 protein: CASSLRDGEETQYF
CDR3 DNA: TGCGCCAGCAGCCTCCGGGACGGGGAAGAGACCCAGTACTTC

V gene: TRBV6-5
D gene: .
J gene: TRBJ2-1
clone size: .
CDR3 protein: CASSYEAGWDEQFF
CDR3 DNA: TGTGCCAGCAGTTACGAAGCAGGTTGGGATGAGCAGTTCTTC

V gene: TRBV12-5
D gene: .
J gene: TRBJ2-7
clone size: .
CDR3 protein: CASGPPGHPYEQYF
CDR3 DNA: TGTGCTAGTGGTCCCCCGGGACACCCCTACGAGCAGTACTTC

V gene: TRBV7-9
D gene: TRBD1
J gene: TRBJ1-4
clone size: .
CDR3 protein: CASSSRQGTNEKLFF
CDR3 DNA: TGTGCCAGCAGCTCCAGACAGGGAACTAATGAAAAACTGTTTTTT

V gene: TRBV19
D gene: .
J gene: TRBJ1-2
clone size: .
CDR3 protein: CASSIGSGSGYTF
CDR3 DNA: TGTGCCAGTAGTATAGGGTCAGGCTCTGGCTACACCTTC

V gene: TRBV28
D gene: .
J gene: TRBJ1-2
clone size: .
CDR3 protein: CASGMGGTSRVHGYTF
CDR3 DNA: TGTGCCAGTGGCATGGGCGGAACGAGTCGGGTTCATGGCTACACCTTC

V gene: TRBV5-4
D gene: .
J gene: TRBJ2-7
clone size: .
CDR3 protein: CASSVYRDEQYF
CDR3 DNA: TGTGCCAGCAGCGTCTACAGGGACGAGCAGTACTTC

V gene: TRBV7-2
D gene: TRBD1
J gene: TRBJ1-6
clone size: .
CDR3 protein: CASSRTGTGLSPLHF
CDR3 DNA: TGTGCCAGCAGCAGAACCGGGACAGGGCTTTCACCCCTCCACTTT

V gene: TRBV28
D gene: .
J gene: TRBJ1-5
clone size: .
CDR3 protein: CASSLRAFHQPQHF
CDR3 DNA: TGTGCCAGCAGTTTGCGGGCCTTTCATCAGCCCCAGCATTTT

V gene: TRBV6-9
D gene: TRBD2
J gene: TRBJ2-7
clone size: .
CDR3 protein: CASYRTSGDSYEQYF
CDR3 DNA: TGTGCCAGCTACCGGACTAGCGGGGACTCCTACGAGCAGTACTTC

V gene: TRBV6-1
D gene: TRBD1
J gene: TRBJ1-1
clone size: .
CDR3 protein: CASSEWVDRADTEAFF
CDR3 DNA: TGTGCCAGCAGTGAATGGGTGGACAGGGCGGACACTGAAGCTTTCTTT

V gene: TRBV6-6
D gene: .
J gene: TRBJ2-2
clone size: .
CDR3 protein: CASRAGTSTGELFF
CDR3 DNA: TGTGCCAGCAGAGCCGGGACCAGCACCGGGGAGCTGTTTTTT

V gene: TRBV21-1
D gene: .
J gene: TRBJ2-7
clone size: .
CDR3 protein: CASSKGGGVLGPTYEQYF
CDR3 DNA: TGTGCCAGCAGCAAAGGTGGTGGGGTTCTGGGTCCTACCTACGAGCAGTACTTC

V gene: TRBV27
D gene: .
J gene: TRBJ1-6
clone size: .
CDR3 protein: CATRALPASPLHF
CDR3 DNA: TGTGCCACCCGGGCACTCCCGGCTTCACCCCTCCACTTT

V gene: TRBV7-9
D gene: .
J gene: TRBJ2-1
clone size: .
CDR3 protein: CASSLAQGSGNEQFF
CDR3 DNA: TGTGCCAGCAGCTTAGCCCAGGGGTCCGGCAATGAGCAGTTCTTC

V gene: TRBV19
D gene: .
J gene: TRBJ2-7
clone size: .
CDR3 protein: CASSISARVYEQYF
CDR3 DNA: TGTGCCAGTAGTATCAGTGCGCGGGTGTACGAGCAGTACTTC

V gene: TRBV18
D gene: .
J gene: TRBJ2-5
clone size: .
CDR3 protein: CASSPGSQETQYF
CDR3 DNA: TGTGCCAGCTCACCGGGCTCGCAAGAGACCCAGTACTTC

V gene: TRBV15
D gene: .
J gene: TRBJ2-1
clone size: .
CDR3 protein: CATSREADEQFF
CDR3 DNA: TGTGCCACCAGCAGAGAGGCTGATGAGCAGTTCTTC

V gene: TRBV5-1
D gene: TRBD1
J gene: TRBJ2-1
clone size: .
CDR3 protein: CASSSRDRSYNEQFF
CDR3 DNA: TGCGCCAGCAGCTCCCGGGACAGGTCCTACAATGAGCAGTTCTTC

V gene: TRBV14
D gene: TRBD2
J gene: TRBJ2-7
clone size: once
CDR3 protein: CASSRTSGSYEQYF
CDR3 DNA: TGTGCCAGCAGCCGGACTAGCGGGAGTTACGAGCAGTACTTC

V gene: TRBV5-4
D gene: TRBD2
J gene: TRBJ2-6
clone size: .
CDR3 protein: CASSFSGGTGANVLTF
CDR3 DNA: TGTGCCAGCAGCTTCTCGGGGGGAACTGGGGCCAACGTCCTGACTTTC

V gene: TRBV10-3
D gene: .
J gene: TRBJ1-1
clone size: once
CDR3 protein: CAIRGGSSAFVSEAFF
CDR3 DNA: TGTGCCATCAGGGGGGGGTCTTCCGCATTCGTGTCTGAAGCTTTCTTT

V gene: TRBV29-1
D gene: .
J gene: TRBJ2-3
clone size: .
CDR3 protein: CSVRDRAVAGITDTQYF
CDR3 DNA: TGCAGCGTAAGGGACAGGGCGGTAGCGGGAATAACAGATACGCAGTATTTT

V gene: TRBV19
D gene: .
J gene: TRBJ2-7
clone size: .
CDR3 protein: CASGPRGGVYEQYF
CDR3 DNA: TGTGCCAGTGGCCCCAGGGGGGGCGTCTACGAGCAGTACTTC

V gene: TRBV5-1
D gene: .
J gene: TRBJ1-3
clone size: .
CDR3 protein: CASSQSRGATIYF
CDR3 DNA: TGCGCCAGCAGCCAATCAAGGGGTGCCACCATATATTTT

V gene: TRBV11-2
D gene: TRBD2
J gene: TRBJ2-1
clone size: .
CDR3 protein: CASSLTRLAGGGEQFF
CDR3 DNA: TGTGCCAGCAGCTTAACTCGACTAGCGGGAGGTGGTGAGCAGTTCTTC

V gene: TRBV7-6
D gene: .
J gene: TRBJ1-5
clone size: .
CDR3 protein: CASSLDSNQPQHF
CDR3 DNA: TGTGCCAGCTCGTTGGATAGCAATCAGCCCCAGCATTTT

V gene: TRBV18
D gene: .
J gene: TRBJ1-1
clone size: .
CDR3 protein: CASSPIPSGTGNTEAFF
CDR3 DNA: TGTGCCAGCTCACCAATCCCATCCGGGACCGGGAACACTGAAGCTTTCTTT

V gene: TRBV27
D gene: .
J gene: TRBJ1-1
clone size: .
CDR3 protein: CASSQWGGAGLTEAFF
CDR3 DNA: TGTGCCAGCAGTCAGTGGGGGGGCGCGGGGCTCACTGAAGCTTTCTTT

V gene: TRBV6-6
D gene: TRBD1
J gene: TRBJ1-4
clone size: .
CDR3 protein: CASSQGQGREKLFF
CDR3 DNA: TGTGCCAGCAGCCAGGGACAGGGCAGGGAAAAACTGTTTTTT

V gene: TRBV6-1
D gene: .
J gene: TRBJ1-3
clone size: .
CDR3 protein: CASSEQNSGNTIYF
CDR3 DNA: TGTGCCAGCAGTGAACAGAACTCTGGAAACACCATATATTTT

V gene: TRBV20-1
D gene: .
J gene: TRBJ1-1
clone size: once
CDR3 protein: CSARTFTEAFF
CDR3 DNA: TGCAGTGCTAGAACCTTCACTGAAGCTTTCTTT

V gene: TRBV28
D gene: .
J gene: TRBJ1-4
clone size: once
CDR3 protein: CASRENREKLFF
CDR3 DNA: TGTGCCAGCAGAGAAAACAGGGAAAAACTGTTTTTT

V gene: TRBV19
D gene: TRBD1
J gene: TRBJ2-5
clone size: .
CDR3 protein: CASSPNRGRETQYF
CDR3 DNA: TGTGCCAGTAGTCCGAACAGGGGGCGAGAGACCCAGTACTTC

V gene: TRBV5-1
D gene: TRBD1
J gene: TRBJ1-1
clone size: .
CDR3 protein: CASSARGGGTEAFF
CDR3 DNA: TGCGCCAGCAGCGCCAGGGGGGGCGGCACTGAAGCTTTCTTT

V gene: TRBV4-1
D gene: .
J gene: TRBJ1-1
clone size: .
CDR3 protein: CASSQVWRSNTEAFF
CDR3 DNA: TGCGCCAGCAGCCAAGTGTGGCGGAGCAACACTGAAGCTTTCTTT